The 28 T cell receptor beta chains below come from one sample, sequenced in a study of cytomegalovirus exposure and HLA in healthy donors. Sequencing was performed with immunoSEQ multiplex PCR; in TCRdb, only in-frame clones are kept and a portion is missing. The sample has hundreds of thousands of clones, approximately 88% seen once. The sample consisted of PBMCs. The receptors stem from a woman younger than 45 in good health and CMV-seropositive.

J is TRBJ1-2 and V is TRBV5-1; D gene uncertain. CDR1 and CDR2 from the germline V gene are SGHRS and YFSETQ. V shed 4 bases and J shed 8 bases, with 12 bases lying between them. This CDR3 has 12 residues. As DNA, the CDR3 is TGCGCCAGCAGCGGAGACACTCAAGGCTACACCTTC. This codes for CASSGDTQGYTF.

The rearrangement uses TRBV19 and TRBJ2-7; D is unclear. V was clipped by 9 bases and J by 0 bases, with 12 bases between them. The CDR3 sequence is 13 residues long. Germline V gene data show CDR1 as LNHDA and CDR2 as SQIVND (reference sequence). The CDR3 loop is CASAPGYSYEQYF. The CDR3 DNA is TGTGCCAGCGCACCGGGTTACTCCTACGAGCAGTACTTC.

CDR3 protein: CASSLSGRRDIQYF. In DNA form, the CDR3 reads TGTGCCAGCAGCCTTAGCGGGAGGAGGGACATTCAGTACTTC. The chain uses TRBV14 and TRBJ2-4; 10 bases line up with TRBD2. There are 14 residues in the CDR3. The junction had 5 bases not matched to a gene; V was cut back by 4 bases and J by 8 bases. Germline values: CDR1 SGHDN, CDR2 FVKESK.

The chain has TRBV7-9 and TRBJ1-2; D uncertain. V was trimmed by 4 bases and J by 6 bases, leaving 9 bases between them. CDR3 length: 12 amino acids. Germline V gene lookup returns CDR1 SEHNR and CDR2 FQNEAQ (reference sequence). CDR3 nucleotides: TGTGCCAGCAGCTCCGCGCGTGATGGCTACACCTTC. As protein: CASSSARDGYTF.

The chain links TRBV5-1 to TRBJ2-2, with 8 bases lining up with TRBD1. Germline-derived CDR1 and CDR2 are SGHRS and YFSETQ. This CDR3 has 15 residues. After removal of 2 bases from V and 4 bases from J, the junction contained 4 bases not matched to a gene. The CDR3 loop reads CASSFQGAGTGELFF. As DNA, the CDR3 is TGCGCCAGCAGCTTCCAGGGGGCGGGCACCGGGGAGCTGTTTTTT.

Details on this clone: The sample has other DNA sequences that encode this CDR3 too. The rearrangement uses TRBV5-1 and TRBJ2-7; 14 nucleotides line up with TRBD2. CDR1 is SGHRS, CDR2 YFSETQ, per germline. The CDR3 has 15 amino acids. The junction had 3 bases not matched to a gene; V was cut back by 4 bases and J by 3 bases. The CDR3 here is CASSLGLAGGYEQYF. The DNA of the CDR3 is TGCGCCAGCAGCCTAGGACTAGCGGGAGGCTACGAGCAGTACTTC.

This sequence joins TRBV10-1 and TRBJ2-1; possible D gene TRBD2, 6 bases. V was trimmed by 6 bases and J by 5 bases, leaving 14 bases between them. CDR3 length: 14 amino acids. Germline CDR1 and CDR2: WNHNN and SYGVQD (reference sequence). CDR3 region: CASSDGGRDNEQFF. CDR3 in DNA: TGCGCCAGCAGCGACGGAGGGCGGGACAATGAGCAGTTCTTC.

Comments on this clone: Mismatch with germline at one junction end may stem from a read error. This rearrangement joins TRBV27 to TRBJ2-3; a possible D gene is TRBD1 (6 bases). The CDR3 spans 15 residues. The germline gives CDR1 MNHEY, CDR2 SMNVEV (reference sequence). The CDR3 protein is CASSSQRSSGQGRVF. As DNA, the CDR3 is TGTGCCAGCAGTTCCCAGCGGTCTTCGGGGCAGGGGCGAGTTTTT.

CDR3 in amino acids: CAWSAPQRGVTGANVLTF. The CDR3 DNA sequence: TGTGCCTGGAGCGCCCCCCAAAGGGGGGTAACTGGGGCCAACGTCCTGACTTTC. V gene TRBV30 combines with J gene TRBJ2-6, with D perhaps given as TRBD1 or TRBD2 (6 bases each). Trimming took 3 bases from V and 2 from J, leaving 20 bases between them. The CDR3 runs 18 residues. The germline V gene encodes CDR1 GTSNPN and CDR2 SVGIG (reference sequence).

The genes are TRBV5-1 and TRBJ2-3; D is ambiguous. CDR3 length: 11 amino acids. Germline CDR1 SGHRS, CDR2 YFSETQ. Trimming cost V 7 bases and J 11 bases, with 14 bases left between them. CDR3 DNA: TGCGCCAGCGTCTTCGGCGGTATGCAGTATTTT. It is translated as CASVFGGMQYF.

V is TRBV18 and J is TRBJ1-1, with TRBD1 as a possible D gene (5 bases). V was shortened by 2 bases and J by 3 bases, with 10 bases between the two germline ends. Germline CDR1 KGHSH, CDR2 LQKENI. The length of the CDR3 is 14 residues. The CDR3 loop is CASSPGGYDTEAFF. As DNA, the CDR3 is TGTGCCAGCTCACCAGGGGGATACGACACTGAAGCTTTCTTT.

This clone was detected a few times. The rearrangement uses TRBV4-3 and TRBJ1-2, with D hard to call. Trimming cost V 1 base and J 0 bases, with 12 bases left between them. Germline V gene sequence: CDR1 LGHNA, CDR2 YSLEER. This CDR3 comprises 16 residues. The CDR3 bases are TGCGCCAGCAGCCAAGGAAGGCACGCCGCTAACTATGGCTACACCTTC. Translation: CASSQGRHAANYGYTF.

V and J are TRBV7-9 and TRBJ1-2; 7 bases are a match to TRBD1. Trimming took 1 base from V and 3 from J; bases not matched to a gene: 5. The CDR3 is 15 amino acids. Germline values: CDR1 SEHNR, CDR2 FQNEAQ (reference sequence). CDR3 in amino acids: CASSLVQGPHYGYTF. The CDR3 region has the DNA TGTGCCAGCAGCTTAGTACAGGGGCCGCACTATGGCTACACCTTC. Full variable domain (missing parts from reference TRBV7-9 and TRBJ1-2): DTGVSQNPRHKITKRGQNVTFRCDPISEHNRLYWYRQTLGQGPEFLTYFQNEAQLEKSRLLSDRFSAERPKGSFSTLEIQRTEQGDSAMYLCASSLVQGPHYGYTFGSGTRLTVV.

The V and J genes are TRBV11-2 and TRBJ1-5; D possibly corresponds to TRBD1 (5 bases). Germline values: CDR1 SGHAT, CDR2 FQNNGV. The CDR3 has 14 residues. V was cut by 1 base and J by 6 bases, with 10 bases left in between. The DNA for the CDR3 is TGTGCCAGCAGCTTAGGTGGGGCTGGTCAGCCCCAGCATTTT. The encoded protein is CASSLGGAGQPQHF.

The chain employs TRBV4-2 and TRBJ2-2; 8 positions agree with TRBD2. In germline, CDR1 is LGHNA, CDR2 YNFKEQ. This CDR3 region has 16 residues. The V segment lost 1 base and the J segment 2 bases; nucleotides outside the gene matches: 3. The CDR3 nucleotides read TGTGCCAGCAGCCAAGTGGGACTAGTTAACACCGGGGAGCTGTTTTTT. Residues: CASSQVGLVNTGELFF.

This clone turned up a few times. V and J are TRBV18 and TRBJ1-2; D is uncertain. This CDR3 comprises 16 residues. CDR1 KGHSH and CDR2 LQKENI come from the germline V gene. The V and J ends lost 3 bases and 4 bases respectively, with 18 bases between them. The CDR3 DNA sequence: TGTGCCAGCTCACCCGGTTTCGGTTCCGTTGGCTATGGCTACACCTTC. Amino acid sequence: CASSPGFGSVGYGYTF. The entire variable domain, with the rest obtained from reference TRBV18 and TRBJ1-2, is as follows: NAGVMQNPRHLVRRRGQEARLRCSPMKGHSHVYWYRQLPEEGLKFMVYLQKENIIDESGMPKERFSAEFPKEGPSILRIQQVVRGDSAAYFCASSPGFGSVGYGYTFGSGTRLTVV.

This sequence joins TRBV30 and TRBJ2-3; TRBD1 or TRBD2 may be the D gene (5 bases each). This CDR3 contains 17 residues. The germline CDR1 and CDR2 sequences are GTSNPN and SVGIG (reference sequence). The ends were cut back, 8 bases at V and 5 bases at J, with 29 bases in the middle. CDR3 in amino acids: CARGGRGSGLTEDTQYF. The CDR3 region has the DNA TGTGCCCGTGGAGGTAGGGGAAGCGGACTCACTGAAGATACGCAGTATTTT.

The rearrangement links TRBV13 to TRBJ2-7; D is uncertain. The V gene lost 1 base and the J gene lost 5 bases, with 9 bases spanning the gap. Per germline, CDR1 PRHDT and CDR2 FYEKMQ (reference sequence). The CDR3 is made up of 13 amino acids. CDR3 protein: CASSLVVANEQYF. For the CDR3, the DNA is TGTGCCAGCAGCTTAGTGGTAGCCAACGAGCAGTACTTC.

This clone was found many times. J is TRBJ1-5 and V is TRBV28; tentatively, D is TRBD1 (6 bases). The V end lost 6 bases, the J end lost 0 bases, and 9 bases lay between the germline ends. The CDR3 is made up of 14 amino acids. The germline V gene encodes CDR1 MDHEN and CDR2 SYDVKM. The CDR3, as DNA: TGTGCCAGCAGCAGGACAGTTAGCAATCAGCCCCAGCATTTT. It is translated as CASSRTVSNQPQHF. Drawing the rest from reference TRBV28 and TRBJ1-5, the complete variable domain is DVKVTQSSRYLVKRTGEKVFLECVQDMDHENMFWYRQDPGLGLRLIYFSYDVKMKEKGDIPEGYSVSREKKERFSLILESASTNQTSMYLCASSRTVSNQPQHFGDGTRLSIL.

The J gene is TRBJ2-5, the V gene TRBV27, with a tentative D call TRBD1 (6 bases). Trimming left V 5 bases short and J 1 base short, with 14 bases between. The CDR3 is 15 amino acids. The germline V gene has CDR1 MNHEY and CDR2 SMNVEV (reference sequence). Here the CDR3 DNA reads TGTGCCAGCAGTGCCAATTACAGGGCCCAAGAGACCCAGTACTTC. Residues: CASSANYRAQETQYF.

In this sample, this clone turned up a few times. V is TRBV4-2 and J is TRBJ2-7; 12 nucleotides match TRBD2. Trimming removed 0 bases from V and 4 bases from J; junction bases left unmatched: 4. The length of the CDR3 is 16 residues. Germline assignment: CDR1 LGHNA and CDR2 YNFKEQ. The CDR3 DNA reads TGTGCCAGCAGCCAAGATATGACTAGCGGGAGTTACGAGCAGTACTTC. Encoded protein: CASSQDMTSGSYEQYF.

This chain links TRBV27 with TRBJ1-1, with D unresolved. The length of the CDR3 is 16 residues. Trimming took off 6 bases at V and 1 base at J, with 18 bases between the two ends. The germline CDR1 and CDR2 sequences are MNHEY and SMNVEV (reference sequence). The CDR3 DNA sequence: TGTGCCAGCAGGACTCGGACGAAACCGGGGAACACTGAAGCTTTCTTT. Protein: CASRTRTKPGNTEAFF.

The sample holds a few counts of this clone. V and J are TRBV5-1 and TRBJ2-1, with 9 nucleotides matching TRBD2. CDR1 is SGHRS, CDR2 YFSETQ, per germline. The CDR3 is 14 amino acids. J gave up 9 bases and V 4 bases, and 8 bases lay outside the gene matches. CDR3 sequence reads: CASSLHSGRGEQFF. The CDR3 DNA is TGCGCCAGCAGCCTACATAGCGGGAGAGGTGAGCAGTTCTTC.

The CDR3 sequence: CASSWDRGPTDTQYF. CDR3 bases: TGTGCCAGCAGTTGGGACAGGGGACCCACAGATACGCAGTATTTT. The rearrangement links TRBV27 to TRBJ2-3; 10 bases are a match to TRBD1. This CDR3 contains 15 residues. CDR1 MNHEY and CDR2 SMNVEV come from the germline V gene (reference sequence). The J segment lost 2 bases and the V segment lost 4 bases, leaving 3 bases of the junction unmatched.

The chain carries TRBV6-5 and TRBJ2-7; D call uncertain. The CDR3 length is 14 residues. V was cut by 5 bases and J by 4 bases, with 15 bases left in between. In germline, CDR1 is MNHEY, CDR2 SVGAGI. CDR3 DNA sequence: TGTGCCAGCAGTATGGTCGAGGAGTCGTACGAGCAGTACTTC. Its translation: CASSMVEESYEQYF.

The CDR3 reads CAWSVLSFNEKLFF. As DNA, the CDR3 is TGTGCCTGGAGTGTACTCAGCTTTAATGAAAAACTGTTTTTT. The chain joins TRBV30 to TRBJ1-4; the D is unclear. CDR1 is GTSNPN, CDR2 SVGIG, per germline (reference sequence). V was clipped by 0 bases and J by 4 bases, with 9 bases between them. CDR3 size: 14 residues.

The chain carries TRBV27 and TRBJ2-7; 10 nucleotides line up with TRBD2. CDR3 length: 16 amino acids. The germline gives CDR1 MNHEY, CDR2 SMNVEV (reference sequence). The V gene end was trimmed by 4 bases and the J gene end by 5 bases; junction bases not matched to a gene: 11. CDR3 region: CASSSFSGRSSDEQYF. In DNA, the CDR3 is TGTGCCAGCAGTTCCTTTAGCGGGAGGTCTAGCGACGAGCAGTACTTC.

The CDR3, as DNA: TGTGCCAGCAGCCCCGGGACAGGAAGAAGTCAGCCCCAGCATTTT. Amino acids: CASSPGTGRSQPQHF. This chain uses TRBV28 with TRBJ1-5; 8 nucleotides match TRBD1. With V trimmed by 6 bases and J by 6 bases, 10 bases remained unmatched. This CDR3 comprises 15 residues. In germline, CDR1 is MDHEN, CDR2 SYDVKM.